The T cell receptor (beta chain) described here comes from a study of blood T cell repertoires in COVID-19. Across the study: PBMCs, B-cell-depleted T cells, or T cells were the source of the cDNA or gDNA that made up the material.

Repertoires were generated with immunoSEQ multiplex PCR, while TCRdb's copy carries only in-frame clones and drops some. The profile shows around 280,000 clones, roughly 87% of them singletons. This CDR3 contains 17 residues. Germline V gene lookup returns CDR1 LNHNV and CDR2 YYDKDF (reference sequence). V shed 5 bases and J shed 0 bases, with 17 bases lying between them. The sample was PBMCs or T cells enriched from blood (not recorded which). The clonotype comes from a woman between 40 and 55 years old who had recovered from COVID-19. This chain joins TRBV15 and TRBJ1-3; TRBD1 might be the D (6 bases). CDR3 region: CATSPWDILFSGNTIYF. In DNA form, the CDR3 reads TGTGCCACCAGCCCCTGGGACATCCTTTTCTCTGGAAACACCATATATTTT.